These 27 T cell receptor beta chains were sequenced from one sample in a study of T cell clusters in autoimmune cytopenias. TRB was amplified from about 260 ng of peripheral blood genomic DNA per sample. One tube held mixed TRB-A and TRB-B primer pools for touch-down PCR. From the multiplex PCR reads, TCRdb lists one entry per CDR3 protein and no DNA. This sample's clone table lists over 2,000 distinct CDR3 sequences. Sequenced sample: peripheral blood. These receptors were obtained from a human donor with an autoimmune cytopenia or autoimmune hepatitis (not recorded which).

This rearrangement joins TRBV14 to TRBJ1-1; TCRdb's D call of TRBD1 is untestable without DNA. The CDR3 length is 15 residues. Germline lookup yields CDR1 SGHDN and CDR2 FVKESK. CDR3 residues: CASSQVATGDTEAFF.

The rearrangement links TRBV5-1 to TRBJ2-3; TCRdb names TRBD1, which stays unverified in the absence of DNA. Per germline, CDR1 SGHRS and CDR2 YFSETQ. This CDR3 spans 15 amino acids. This CDR3 is CASSPPRDNTDTQYF.

The chain couples TRBV10-3 to TRBJ1-3; TCRdb's assignment of TRBD1 cannot be checked, as there is no DNA. The V gene's germline CDR1 is ENHRY and CDR2 SYGVKD. The CDR3 loop spans 14 amino acids. CDR3 in amino acids: CAISHSGNGNTIYF.

This clonotype is medium-sized by frequency. The rearrangement joins TRBV15 to TRBJ2-1; TCRdb calls TRBD1, which cannot be checked without DNA. The length of the CDR3 is 14 residues. Germline V gene sequence: CDR1 LNHNV, CDR2 YYDKDF (reference sequence). CDR3: CATAGGTSYNEQFF.

Considering frequency, this clonotype is medium-sized. The CDR3 reads CASSQTSGANVLTF. This chain connects TRBV18 to TRBJ2-6. The CDR3 consists of 14 residues. Germline V gene lookup returns CDR1 KGHSH and CDR2 LQKENI.

By frequency, this clonotype registers medium-sized. The V gene is TRBV27, the J gene TRBJ2-2; TCRdb selects TRBD1, and the lack of DNA leaves this call unchecked. The CDR3 sequence is 13 residues long. Germline CDR1 MNHEY, CDR2 SMNVEV (reference sequence). CDR3 sequence: CASSLTVTGELFF.

According to its frequency, this clonotype is medium-sized. The chain couples TRBV12-3 or TRBV12-4 to TRBJ2-2; absent DNA, TCRdb's TRBD2 call cannot be checked. This CDR3 contains 14 residues. CDR3 region: CASSFGTSSAELFF.

The V gene is TRBV20-1, the J gene TRBJ2-7; checking the TCRdb D call of TRBD1 is not possible without DNA. CDR3 size: 14 residues. Germline V gives CDR1 DFQATT, CDR2 SNEGSKA (reference sequence). The CDR3: CSAIGQAGNYEQYF.

This chain joins TRBV4-2 and TRBJ2-1. The CDR3 extends over 16 amino acids. Germline CDR1 and CDR2: LGHNA and YNFKEQ. The CDR3 spells CASSQEVASSYNEQFF.

This clonotype counts as medium-sized by frequency. The chain joins TRBV6-6 to TRBJ2-2; checking the TCRdb D call of TRBD1 is not possible without DNA. The CDR3 length is 15 residues. Germline-derived CDR1 and CDR2 are MNHNY and SVGAGI (reference sequence). CDR3 amino acids: CASSPTGSHTGELFF.

This clonotype registers medium-sized by frequency. The chain combines TRBV6-5 with TRBJ2-1; without DNA, the TCRdb call of TRBD1 cannot be checked. Looked up from germline, CDR1 is MNHEY and CDR2 is SVGAGI. The CDR3 loop spans 13 amino acids. The CDR3 is CASSGDRVNEQFF.

The chain links TRBV27 to TRBJ1-2; checking the TCRdb D call of TRBD1 is not possible without DNA. This CDR3 contains 14 residues. The germline V gene has CDR1 MNHEY and CDR2 SMNVEV (reference sequence). The CDR3: CASSRDGSNYGYTF.

This clonotype is called medium-sized based on its frequency. The chain links TRBV15 to TRBJ2-2. There are 15 residues in the CDR3. Germline assignment: CDR1 LNHNV and CDR2 YYDKDF (reference sequence). CDR3 protein: CATSRDRGYAGELFF.

Its frequency marks this clonotype as medium-sized. This chain's CDR3 is CASRPGGRETDTQYF. V usage is TRBV5-4 and J usage is TRBJ2-3; no DNA is available, so the TRBD2 call from TCRdb remains unchecked. CDR1 and CDR2 from the germline V gene are SGHNT and YYREEE (reference sequence). The CDR3 contains 15 residues.

The CDR3 loop reads CSARGSVSGYTF. The chain employs TRBV20-1 and TRBJ1-2. The CDR3 is made up of 12 amino acids. In germline, CDR1 is DFQATT, CDR2 SNEGSKA (reference sequence).

This clonotype counts as medium-sized by frequency. CDR3 in amino acids: CASSRKLDSDNEKLFF. This chain links TRBV27 with TRBJ1-4; TCRdb picks TRBD1, but there is no DNA to check that call. The CDR3 loop spans 16 amino acids. The germline CDR1 and CDR2 sequences are MNHEY and SMNVEV (reference sequence).

The CDR3 sequence: CSARDRAVRHNEQFF. The chain employs TRBV20-1 and TRBJ2-1; TCRdb calls TRBD2, which cannot be checked without DNA. CDR3 length: 15 residues. Per the germline V gene, CDR1 is DFQATT and CDR2 is SNEGSKA (reference sequence).

The chain links TRBV24-1 to TRBJ2-1; TCRdb names TRBD2, which stays unverified in the absence of DNA. Germline values: CDR1 KGHDR, CDR2 SFDVKD. This CDR3 has 16 residues. CDR3: CATGTSGDLRDNEQFF.

The V call is TRBV21-1, the J call TRBJ2-7; there is no DNA to check the TCRdb D call of TRBD1. TRBV21-1 is a documented pseudogene. The CDR3 runs 13 residues. CDR3 loop: CASSHRDRDEQYF.

The chain couples TRBV2 to TRBJ1-4; the TCRdb call, TRBD1, lacks DNA for checking. Germline-derived CDR1 and CDR2 are SNHLY and FYNNEI. This CDR3 spans 15 amino acids. The CDR3 spells CASRVFRETNEKLFF.

The V gene is TRBV20-1, the J gene TRBJ1-1; TCRdb indicates TRBD1, and absent DNA this call remains unverified. CDR3 length: 13 residues. Germline V gene sequence: CDR1 DFQATT, CDR2 SNEGSKA (reference sequence). The CDR3: CSAVDRRNTEAFF.

This clonotype registers medium-sized (0.01 to 0.1%) by frequency. The chain has TRBV6-5 and TRBJ1-2. The CDR3 has 13 residues. Germline CDR1 reads MNHEY; CDR2 reads SVGAGI. The CDR3 spells CASRGGTAYGYTF.

Measured by frequency, this clonotype is medium-sized (0.01 to 0.1%). The chain has TRBV12-3 or TRBV12-4 and TRBJ1-6. The CDR3 sequence is 16 residues long. CDR3 sequence reads: CASSSPRASYNSPLHF.

This clonotype is labeled medium-sized (0.01 to 0.1%) based on frequency. This chain links TRBV7-6 with TRBJ2-3; TCRdb reports TRBD1, a call that lacks DNA to check it against. CDR3 length: 15 amino acids. Germline CDR1 and CDR2: SGHVS and FNYEAQ. The CDR3 sequence is CASSPSGGRRDTQYF.

The chain's CDR3 is CASRAGLNTEAFF. V usage is TRBV10-1 and J usage is TRBJ1-1. Per germline, CDR1 WNHNN and CDR2 SYGVQD (reference sequence). The CDR3 covers 13 residues.

The chain employs TRBV20-1 and TRBJ2-7. Germline CDR1 and CDR2: DFQATT and SNEGSKA (reference sequence). CDR3 length: 11 amino acids. CDR3 region: CSALHPPEQYF.

This chain links TRBV11-2 with TRBJ1-1; TCRdb's D call of TRBD1 is untestable without DNA. The CDR3 has 14 residues. The germline V gene has CDR1 SGHAT and CDR2 FQNNGV. The CDR3 here is CASSWGQMNTEAFF.